Each of the 3 T cell receptor beta chains below was sequenced from the same sample in a study of patients and donors after allogeneic stem cell transplantation (dated by TCRdb to about 2020). Libraries were made using RT-PCR. Sequencing was carried out with a NextSeq 550. TCRdb handled the public reads itself, with Q25 trimming in fastp and clone calling in MiXCR, and kept productive beta chains. Identical CDR3 protein sequences are pooled into one entry, listed with their most common genes and DNA. The sample data list approximately 170,000 distinct CDR3 sequences, and more than 20% of these were observed just once. The ten largest clones represent approximately 26% of the sample. Sequenced input: blood, either unsorted or a sorted T cell fraction (not recorded which). The source of these receptors is a human donor who was either an allogeneic HSCT recipient or a stem cell or donor lymphocyte infusion donor (not recorded which). It is not recorded whose cells these are; they may come from a transplant donor.

This clonotype was observed once. This chain uses TRBV7-2 with TRBJ1-1; TRBD1 might be the D (6 bases). Germline lookup yields CDR1 SGHTA and CDR2 FQGNSA. Between the trimmed V and J ends, which lost 3 bases and 5 bases, there was a span of 28 bases. The CDR3 spans 19 residues. The CDR3, as DNA: TGTGCCAGCAGCTTTGCCCCGGACAGTTTTGTGTGGGAGGCAACTGAAGCTTTCTTT. Amino acid sequence: CASSFAPDSFVWEATEAFF.

This chain uses TRBV20-1 with TRBJ2-3; 8 bases agree with TRBD2. The ends lost 5 bases at V and 2 bases at J; junction bases unmatched: 6. Germline V CDR1 and CDR2: DFQATT, SNEGSKA (reference sequence). This CDR3 spans 14 amino acids. The CDR3 here is CSAGIAGTTDTQYF. CDR3 bases: TGCAGTGCTGGCATAGCGGGGACCACAGATACGCAGTATTTT.

This chain links TRBV29-1 with TRBJ2-7; 9 bases align to TRBD1. Germline values: CDR1 SQVTM, CDR2 ANQGSEA. The J segment lost 2 bases and the V segment lost 6 bases, leaving 17 bases of the junction unmatched. This CDR3 comprises 17 residues. The CDR3 spells CSVTGSIGQGIAYEQYF. CDR3 nucleotide sequence: TGCAGCGTAACAGGGTCGATCGGACAGGGGATCGCCTACGAGCAGTACTTC.